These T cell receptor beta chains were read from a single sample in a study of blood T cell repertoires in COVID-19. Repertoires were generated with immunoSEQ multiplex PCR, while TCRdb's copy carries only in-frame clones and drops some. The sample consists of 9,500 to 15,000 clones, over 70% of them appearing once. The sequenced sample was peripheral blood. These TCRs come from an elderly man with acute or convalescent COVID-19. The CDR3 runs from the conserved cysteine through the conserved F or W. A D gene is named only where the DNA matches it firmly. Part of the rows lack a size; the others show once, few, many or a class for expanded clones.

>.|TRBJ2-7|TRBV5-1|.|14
TGCGCCAGCAGCTTACAGGGAGCCTCCTACGAGCAGTACTTC
CASSLQGASYEQYF
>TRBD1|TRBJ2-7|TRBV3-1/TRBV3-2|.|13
TGTGCCAGCGGAACCGGGACAGCCTACGAGCAGTACTTC
CASGTGTAYEQYF
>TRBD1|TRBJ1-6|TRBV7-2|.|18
TGTGCCAGCAACAACCATCCCCGACAGGGGGCGTCGTATTCACCCCTCCACTTT
CASNNHPRQGASYSPLHF
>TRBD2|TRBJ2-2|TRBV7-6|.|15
TGTGCCAGCAAAGAGCGGGGATCGAACACCGGGGAGCTGTTTTTT
CASKERGSNTGELFF
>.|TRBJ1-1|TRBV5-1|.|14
TGCGCCAGCAGCTTGGGGGGCTTCGACACTGAAGCTTTCTTT
CASSLGGFDTEAFF
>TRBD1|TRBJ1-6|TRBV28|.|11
TGTGCCAGCAGTCTACAGGGGGTCTTCCACTTT
CASSLQGVFHF
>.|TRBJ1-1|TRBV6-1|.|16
TGTGCCAGCAGTGATCAGGGATATCCTATGAACACTGAAGCTTTCTTT
CASSDQGYPMNTEAFF
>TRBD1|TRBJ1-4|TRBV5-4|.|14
TGTGCCAGCAGTAAGGGACAGGGGTTTGAAAAACTGTTTTTT
CASSKGQGFEKLFF
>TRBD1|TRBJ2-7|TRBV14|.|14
TGTGCCAGTTCCCGGGACAGGGAAAGGTACGAGCAGTACTTC
CASSRDRERYEQYF
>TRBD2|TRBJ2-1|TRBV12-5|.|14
TGTGCTAGTGGGCCTACTAGCGGTTCGGGTGAGCAGTTCTTC
CASGPTSGSGEQFF
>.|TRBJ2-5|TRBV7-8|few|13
TGTGCCAGCAGCTTAGCCCTCGGGGAGACCCAGTACTTC
CASSLALGETQYF
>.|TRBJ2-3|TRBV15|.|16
TGTGCCACCAGCAGAGGGAGGCAGGCATTCACAGATACGCAGTATTTT
CATSRGRQAFTDTQYF
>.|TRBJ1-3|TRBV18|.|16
TGTGCCAGCTCACCAAATGGTCGACTGGCTGGAAACACCATATATTTT
CASSPNGRLAGNTIYF
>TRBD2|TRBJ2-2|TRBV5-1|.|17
TGCGCCAGCAGCCTCGTTGCGGGGGGGCCAGACACCGGGGAGCTGTTTTTT
CASSLVAGGPDTGELFF
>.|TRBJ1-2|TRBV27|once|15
TGTGCCAGCAGTCCCGACAGGCAGCGTAACTATGGCTACACCTTC
CASSPDRQRNYGYTF
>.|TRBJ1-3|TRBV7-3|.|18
TGTGCCAGCAGCTTAGTCAGGGTTCCCGATTTGTCGGGAAACACCATATATTTT
CASSLVRVPDLSGNTIYF
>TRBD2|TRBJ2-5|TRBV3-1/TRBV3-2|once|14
TGTGCCAGCAGACTAGCGGGGGATGGGGAGACCCAGTACTTC
CASRLAGDGETQYF
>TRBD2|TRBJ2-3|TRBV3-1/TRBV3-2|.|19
TGTGCCAGCAGCCAAGATCGGGCTAGCGGGGGGGCCGGCCCAGATACGCAGTATTTT
CASSQDRASGGAGPDTQYF
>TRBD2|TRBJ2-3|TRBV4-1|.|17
TGCGCCAGCAGCCAAGAGGTGACTAGCGTGGGCACAGATACGCAGTATTTT
CASSQEVTSVGTDTQYF
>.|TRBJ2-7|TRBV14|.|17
TGTGCCAGCAGCCAAGAGTGGGGCGTCGACAGCCCCTACGAGCAGTACTTC
CASSQEWGVDSPYEQYF
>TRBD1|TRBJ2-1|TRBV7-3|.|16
TGTGCCAGCAGCAAGGTTGGGACAGGGGGTTTGAATGAGCAGTTCTTC
CASSKVGTGGLNEQFF
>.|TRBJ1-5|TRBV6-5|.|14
TGTGCCAGCTCCGGTGAATATAGCAATCAGCCCCAGCATTTT
CASSGEYSNQPQHF
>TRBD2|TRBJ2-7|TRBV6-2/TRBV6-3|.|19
TGTGCCAGCAGTACCTATCGCGGGGGGACCCGTGACCGGGCCTACGAGCAGTACTTC
CASSTYRGGTRDRAYEQYF
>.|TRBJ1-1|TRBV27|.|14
TGTGCCAGCAGTTCCCCGGGATTGAACACTGAAGCTTTCTTT
CASSSPGLNTEAFF
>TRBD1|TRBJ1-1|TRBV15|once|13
TGTGCCACCAGCAGCGACAGACAGGGCGAAGCTTTCTTT
CATSSDRQGEAFF
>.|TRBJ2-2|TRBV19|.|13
TGTGCCAGTAGTATTCAGGACACCGGGGAGCTGTTTTTT
CASSIQDTGELFF
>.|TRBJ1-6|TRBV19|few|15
TGTGCCAGTAGTTTGACGGCGGCACATAATTCACCCCTCCACTTT
CASSLTAAHNSPLHF
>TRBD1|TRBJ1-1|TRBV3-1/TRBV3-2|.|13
TGTGCCAGCGGAGGACAGGGGGCCACTGAAGCTTTCTTT
CASGGQGATEAFF
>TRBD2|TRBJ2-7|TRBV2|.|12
TGTGCCAGCAGTGAAAGGGAGGGACCCTCGGACTTC
CASSEREGPSDF